This TCR beta chain is from a study of T cells in severe cutaneous drug reactions (dated by TCRdb to 2018 to 2020). Some background on the complete study: Recruitment took place between 2011 and 2018, drawing patients from Taiwan, Thailand and a European registry network. Enrollment was limited to patients whose SJS/TEN or DRESS diagnosis was probable or definite according to RegiSCAR criteria. Assignment of the culprit drug relied on both the Naranjo algorithm and the ALDEN drug causality algorithm. Blister fluids/cells, PBMC and other biological samples were taken from patients in the acute stage or the recovery stage. The study combined bulk TCR sequencing with single-cell sequencing, quantitative PCR validation, functional assays and transgenic mouse experiments. To build the libraries, iRepertoire multiplex PCR was used, and the authors pointed to a comparison in which iRepertoire and 5' RACE methods, with or without UMI, captured abundant clonotypes similarly. Here is what the overall study found, with its caveats: A public TCRbeta CDR3, present at a mean of 13.57% in all seven CBZ-SJS/TEN blister samples, was undetectable or scarce in PBMC from tolerant controls and healthy donors. A strong increase in TRBV12-4 usage was observed in CBZ-SJS/TEN patients, with averages of around 32% in blister cells and 4.5% to 5% in PBMC. Whether the public TCR generalizes to SJS/TEN caused by other drugs was noted by the authors as still needing further study.

For both bulk and single-cell sequencing, libraries were prepared with the iRepertoire multiplex PCR system using TCR subtype-specific primers. Multiplex PCR with primers targeting V, D and J gene regions was used to generate bulk TCR beta libraries. Approximately 95-500 ng of RNA per sample was used as input for bulk TCR library preparation. Bulk TCR beta amplicons were sequenced on an Illumina MiSeq. Under the source paper's analysis protocol: Quality control steps removed sample misassignments and low-quality sequencing reads. The CDR3 was defined as the amino acids lying between the Y[YFLI]C motif of the V gene and the [FW]GXGT motif of the J segment. The IMGT database was followed for TRBV and TRBJ gene assignments and CDR3 clonotypes. For each sample, TRBV expression was normalized against the mean for the same gene in PBMC from 44 healthy donors. Reads reprocessed by TCRdb are summarized as one entry per CDR3 protein sequence, and DNA is absent. The V and J calls reflect TCRdb's pipeline rather than the authors' work. In this sample's table one finds under 3,000 distinct CDR3 sequences. The ten largest clones add up to roughly half of the sample.

The CDR3 contains 15 residues, cysteine and phenylalanine counted. A DNA sequence was not provided. Per the germline V gene, MNHNS is the CDR1 and SASEGT is the CDR2. For this clonotype: The clone's antigen remains unknown.

The donors whose samples were sequenced had carbamazepine-induced Stevens-Johnson syndrome or toxic epidermal necrolysis (CBZ-SJS/TEN). To search for drug-specific clonotypes, the T cell receptor repertoires of patients with drug-induced severe cutaneous adverse reactions were profiled by next-generation sequencing. The RNA was isolated from either blister cells of skin lesions or peripheral blood mononuclear cells. This sequence was found in a human donor with toxic epidermal necrolysis, a severe cutaneous drug reaction. The chain links TRBV6-1 with TRBJ2-7; with no DNA, the TCRdb D assignment of TRBD2 cannot be verified. The specimen sequenced was cells from a skin blister. The cell subset or site label of this sample denotes: unsorted cells from skin lesion blisters. The encoded CDR3 is CASRDGTRLYYEQYF.